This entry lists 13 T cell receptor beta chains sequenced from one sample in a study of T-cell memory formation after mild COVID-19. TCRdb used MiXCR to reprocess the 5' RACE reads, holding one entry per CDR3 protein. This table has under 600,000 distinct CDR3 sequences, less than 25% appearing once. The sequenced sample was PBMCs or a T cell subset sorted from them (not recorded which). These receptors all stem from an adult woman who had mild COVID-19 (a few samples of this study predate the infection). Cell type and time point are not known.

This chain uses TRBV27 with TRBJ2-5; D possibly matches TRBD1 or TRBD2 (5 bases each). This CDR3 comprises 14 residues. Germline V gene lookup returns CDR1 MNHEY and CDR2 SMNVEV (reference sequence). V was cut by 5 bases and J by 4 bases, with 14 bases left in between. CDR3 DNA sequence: TGTGCCAGCAGTCCCGAGCTTGGGGGAGAGACCCAGTACTTC. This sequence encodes CASSPELGGETQYF.

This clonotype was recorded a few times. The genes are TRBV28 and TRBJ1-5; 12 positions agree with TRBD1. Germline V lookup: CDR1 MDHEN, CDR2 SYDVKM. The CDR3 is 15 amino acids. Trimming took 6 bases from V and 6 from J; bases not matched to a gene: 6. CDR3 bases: TGTGCCAGCAGACTAGGGACAGGGGGCTTTCAGCCCCAGCATTTT. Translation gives CASRLGTGGFQPQHF. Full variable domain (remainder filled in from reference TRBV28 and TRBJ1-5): DVKVTQSSRYLVKRTGEKVFLECVQDMDHENMFWYRQDPGLGLRLIYFSYDVKMKEKGDIPEGYSVSREKKERFSLILESASTNQTSMYLCASRLGTGGFQPQHFGDGTRLSIL.

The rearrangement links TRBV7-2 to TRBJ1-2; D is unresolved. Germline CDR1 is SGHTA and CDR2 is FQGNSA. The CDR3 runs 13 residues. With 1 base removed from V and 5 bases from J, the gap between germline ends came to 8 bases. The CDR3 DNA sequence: TGTGCCAGCAGCTTAGATGGGCAGTATGGCTACACCTTC. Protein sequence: CASSLDGQYGYTF. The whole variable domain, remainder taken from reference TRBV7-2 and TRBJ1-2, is GAGVSQSPSNKVTEKGKDVELRCDPISGHTALYWYRQSLGQGLEFLIYFQGNSAPDKSGLPSDRFSAERTGGSVSTLTIQRTQQEDSAVYLCASSLDGQYGYTFGSGTRLTVV.

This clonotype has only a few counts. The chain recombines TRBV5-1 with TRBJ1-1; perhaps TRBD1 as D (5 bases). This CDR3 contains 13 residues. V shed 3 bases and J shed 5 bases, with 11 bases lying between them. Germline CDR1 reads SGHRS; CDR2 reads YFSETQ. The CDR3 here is CASSSGTKTEAFF. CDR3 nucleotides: TGCGCCAGCAGCTCCGGGACGAAGACTGAAGCTTTCTTT.

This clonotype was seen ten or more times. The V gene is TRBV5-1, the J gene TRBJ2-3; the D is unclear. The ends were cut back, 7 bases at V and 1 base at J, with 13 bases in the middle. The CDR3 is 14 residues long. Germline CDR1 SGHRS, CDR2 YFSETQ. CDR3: CASYVLPGTDTQYF. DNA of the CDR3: TGCGCCAGCTACGTCTTGCCCGGCACAGATACGCAGTATTTT.

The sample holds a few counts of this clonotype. The CDR3 DNA is TGTGCCAGCAGCTTACACAGGGGGATTCCCGGGGAGCTGTTTTTT. Its protein is CASSLHRGIPGELFF. The chain carries TRBV7-3 and TRBJ2-2; 8 bases align to TRBD1. J gave up 6 bases and V 2 bases, and 5 bases lay outside the gene matches. The CDR3 is 15 residues long. CDR1 is SGHTA, CDR2 FQGTGA, per germline.

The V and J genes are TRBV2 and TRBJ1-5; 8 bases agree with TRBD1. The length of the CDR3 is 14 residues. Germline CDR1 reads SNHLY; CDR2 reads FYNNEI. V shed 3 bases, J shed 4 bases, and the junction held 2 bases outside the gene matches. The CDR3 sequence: CASSDRTGNQPQHF. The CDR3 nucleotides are TGTGCCAGCAGTGACCGGACAGGGAATCAGCCCCAGCATTTT. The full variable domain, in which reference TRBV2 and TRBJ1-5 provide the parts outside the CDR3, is EPEVTQTPSHQVTQMGQEVILRCVPISNHLYFYWYRQILGQKVEFLVSFYNNEISEKSEIFDDQFSVERPDGSNFTLKIRSTKLEDSAMYFCASSDRTGNQPQHFGDGTRLSIL.

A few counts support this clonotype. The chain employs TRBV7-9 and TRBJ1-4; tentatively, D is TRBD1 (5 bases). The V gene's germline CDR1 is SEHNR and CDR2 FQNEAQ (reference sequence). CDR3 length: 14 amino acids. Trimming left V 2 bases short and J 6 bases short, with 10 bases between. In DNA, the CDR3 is TGTGCCAGCAGCTTACTGGGGCCGCATGAAAAACTGTTTTTT. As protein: CASSLLGPHEKLFF.

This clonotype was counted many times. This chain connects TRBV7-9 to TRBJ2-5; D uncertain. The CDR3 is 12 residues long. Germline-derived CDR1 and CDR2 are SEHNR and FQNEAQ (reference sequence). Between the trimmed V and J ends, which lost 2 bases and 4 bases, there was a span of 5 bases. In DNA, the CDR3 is TGTGCCAGCAGCTTAATAAGAGAGACCCAGTACTTC. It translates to CASSLIRETQYF.

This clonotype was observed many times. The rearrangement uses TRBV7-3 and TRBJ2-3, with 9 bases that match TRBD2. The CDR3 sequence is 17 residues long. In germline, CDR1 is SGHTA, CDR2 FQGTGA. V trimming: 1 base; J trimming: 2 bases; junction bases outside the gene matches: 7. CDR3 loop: CASSLNPTSGFTDTQYF. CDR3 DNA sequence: TGTGCCAGCAGCTTAAACCCGACTAGCGGATTCACAGATACGCAGTATTTT.

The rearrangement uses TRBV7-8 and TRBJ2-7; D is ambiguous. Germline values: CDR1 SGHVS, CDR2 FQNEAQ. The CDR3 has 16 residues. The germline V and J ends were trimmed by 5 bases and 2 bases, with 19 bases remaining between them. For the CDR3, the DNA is TGTGCCAGCAGCCATCCCGGTGCGCTAGGAACCTACGAGCAGTACTTC. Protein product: CASSHPGALGTYEQYF.

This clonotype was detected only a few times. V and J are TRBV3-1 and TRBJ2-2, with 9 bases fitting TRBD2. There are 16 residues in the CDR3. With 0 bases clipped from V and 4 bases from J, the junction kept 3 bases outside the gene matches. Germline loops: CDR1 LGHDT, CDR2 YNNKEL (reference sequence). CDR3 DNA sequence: TGTGCCAGCAGCCAAGATTTTAGCGGGGGCACCGGGGAGCTGTTTTTT. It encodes CASSQDFSGGTGELFF.

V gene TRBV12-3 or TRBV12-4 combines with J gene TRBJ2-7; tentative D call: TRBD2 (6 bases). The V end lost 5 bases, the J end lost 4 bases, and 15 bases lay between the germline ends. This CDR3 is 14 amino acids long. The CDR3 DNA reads TGTGCCAGCAGTCCCCCGGGACTGTCATACGAGCAGTACTTC. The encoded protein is CASSPPGLSYEQYF.